The T cell receptor (beta chain) under discussion was sequenced for a study of T cell repertoires in cytomegalovirus infection. TCRdb reprocessed the reads via MiXCR and lists one record per CDR3 protein. This table has 900,000 to 950,000 distinct CDR3 sequences, about a third appearing once. With respect to this clonotype: Its target is not known.

This material consisted of cultured CD8+ T cells from PBMCs, taken from culture after CMV antigen stimulation. The sequence was collected from a human donor in good health (CMV status not recorded). Some clones in this sample may be carry-over from other donors' samples.

The CDR3 spells CASSPTGGAIYGYTF. In DNA, the CDR3 is TGTGCCAGCAGCCCTACAGGGGGCGCTATCTATGGCTACACCTTC. V and J are TRBV6-1 and TRBJ1-2, with 9 nucleotides matching TRBD1. CDR1 and CDR2 (germline): MNHNS, SASEGT. The CDR3 consists of 15 residues. J was trimmed by 4 bases and V by 6 bases; bases with no gene match: 9.